Listed here are 20 T cell receptor beta chains from one sample, sequenced in a study of cytomegalovirus exposure and HLA in healthy donors. Vbeta (60) and Jbeta (13) primers were used in the PCR. Assay used: immunoSEQ multiplex PCR; TCRdb lists only in-frame clones, some missing. The table has around 250,000 clones, around 90% seen once. What was sequenced was PBMCs. The origin of the receptors is a girl aged 2-9 years in good health and CMV-seronegative.

The chain carries TRBV29-1 and TRBJ2-1, with D maybe TRBD2 (7 bases). The CDR3 is 13 amino acids. Per the germline V gene, CDR1 is SQVTM and CDR2 is ANQGSEA. V was trimmed by 3 bases and J by 9 bases, leaving 15 bases between them. The DNA for the CDR3 is TGCAGCGTTGACCCCTTGGGGGGGCTTGAGCAGTTCTTC. Protein sequence: CSVDPLGGLEQFF.

V and J are TRBV2 and TRBJ2-4, with 7 bases matching TRBD1. The CDR3 runs 17 residues. Germline V gene sequence: CDR1 SNHLY, CDR2 FYNNEI. V shed 0 bases, J shed 1 base, and the junction held 6 bases outside the gene matches. The CDR3: CASSEASKGAAKNIQYF. The CDR3 bases are TGTGCCAGCAGTGAAGCGAGCAAGGGGGCTGCCAAAAACATTCAGTACTTC.

This chain uses TRBV5-6 with TRBJ1-1; D gene ambiguous. The CDR3 totals 11 residues. Trimming pared 1 base from V and 6 bases from J, leaving 4 bases between. Germline V lookup: CDR1 SGHDT, CDR2 YYEEEE. CDR3 nucleotides: TGTGCCAGCAGCTTGCGCGCTGAAGCTTTCTTT. Protein product: CASSLRAEAFF. Using reference TRBV5-6 and TRBJ1-1 for the parts outside the CDR3, the full variable domain is DAGVTQSPTHLIKTRGQQVTLRCSPKSGHDTVSWYQQALGQGPQFIFQYYEEEERQRGNFPDRFSGHQFPNYSSELNVNALLLGDSALYLCASSLRAEAFFGQGTRLTVV.

This chain joins TRBV27 and TRBJ2-7; D call uncertain. Between the trimmed V and J ends, which lost 4 bases and 5 bases, there was a span of 12 bases. The CDR3 extends over 13 amino acids. The V gene's germline CDR1 is MNHEY and CDR2 SMNVEV (reference sequence). Written as DNA, the CDR3 is TGTGCCAGCAGTTCCCCGCCTCACAACGAGCAGTACTTC. Its translation is CASSSPPHNEQYF.

CDR3 sequence reads: CASSLSAGGSPLHF. CDR3 nucleotide sequence: TGTGCCAGCAGTTTATCCGCAGGGGGTTCACCCCTCCACTTT. This chain links TRBV28 with TRBJ1-6; 7 bases line up with TRBD1. The CDR3 has 14 amino acids. Germline lookup yields CDR1 MDHEN and CDR2 SYDVKM. V was pared by 1 base and J by 9 bases, with 3 bases of the junction left unmatched.

V and J are TRBV5-5 and TRBJ2-7; possibly TRBD2 for D (6 bases). Trimming left V 4 bases short and J 4 bases short, with 18 bases between. This CDR3 spans 15 amino acids. CDR1 is SGHKS and CDR2 is YYEKEE in the germline V gene (reference sequence). In DNA form, the CDR3 reads TGTGCCAGCAGCCCGCAAGGAGGGACCGAATACGAGCAGTACTTC. It codes for CASSPQGGTEYEQYF.

This clone was observed a few times. The germline gene is not matched at one end of the junction; a read error may be the cause. V is TRBV7-9 and J is TRBJ2-3; 9 positions match TRBD1. The germline gives CDR1 SEHNR, CDR2 FQNEAQ (reference sequence). The CDR3 loop spans 12 amino acids. The CDR3 here is CSSRDRADTQYF. CDR3 sequence (DNA): TGTTCCAGCAGGGACAGGGCAGATACGCAGTATTTT.

This CDR3 reads CASSNPGLPLEQFF. Written as DNA, the CDR3 is TGTGCCAGCAGTAACCCGGGACTGCCGCTTGAGCAGTTCTTC. V gene TRBV6-1 combines with J gene TRBJ2-1, with D tentatively TRBD2 (6 bases). The CDR3 length is 14 residues. Trimming stripped 5 bases from V and 9 bases from J, with 17 bases between. Germline V gene lookup returns CDR1 MNHNS and CDR2 SASEGT.

The chain employs TRBV27 and TRBJ2-2, with D perhaps TRBD2 (6 bases). The CDR3 totals 15 residues. Germline CDR1 is MNHEY and CDR2 is SMNVEV (reference sequence). Trimming left V 5 bases short and J 3 bases short, with 13 bases between. The CDR3 sequence is CASSPQGGDTGELFF. Written as DNA, the CDR3 is TGTGCCAGCAGTCCCCAGGGAGGTGACACCGGGGAGCTGTTTTTT.

The chain is built from TRBV2 and TRBJ2-5; D may be TRBD2 (6 bases). The DNA end is a closer match to TRBJ2-7, so the J assignment may be wrong. The CDR3 consists of 13 residues. Germline-derived CDR1 and CDR2 are SNHLY and FYNNEI. CDR3 nucleotide sequence: TGTGCCAGCGTGCCTAGCGACAACTACGAGCAGTACTTC. It encodes CASVPSDNYEQYF.

The gene calls are TRBV5-6 and TRBJ2-1, with 8 bases matching TRBD2. Germline assignment: CDR1 SGHDT and CDR2 YYEEEE. The CDR3 has 16 residues. Germline trimming cut 4 bases from V and 4 bases from J; bases unmatched to any gene: 10. This CDR3 reads CASSPPGAGGYNEQFF. For the CDR3, the DNA is TGTGCCAGCAGCCCGCCCGGGGCGGGGGGATACAATGAGCAGTTCTTC.

J is TRBJ1-2 and V is TRBV2; D gene uncertain. The V end was cut by 10 bases, the J end by 8 bases, with 11 bases between. This CDR3 has 10 residues. The germline V gene has CDR1 SNHLY and CDR2 FYNNEI. The CDR3 nucleotides are TGTGCCATCCTCCAGTCCGGCTACACCTTC. Translating gives CAILQSGYTF.

The chain couples TRBV7-2 to TRBJ2-7; 16 positions agree with TRBD2. The CDR3 sequence is 15 residues long. CDR1 SGHTA and CDR2 FQGNSA come from the germline V gene. V lost 3 bases, J lost 6 bases, and 2 bases stayed unmatched. CDR3 nucleotides: TGTGCCAGCAGCTTCGGGACTAGCGGGAGGGGCGAGCAGTACTTC. Residues: CASSFGTSGRGEQYF.

This chain connects TRBV5-1 to TRBJ2-7; D may be TRBD2 (5 bases). The CDR3 length is 13 residues. The germline V gene encodes CDR1 SGHRS and CDR2 YFSETQ. The V and J ends lost 2 bases and 3 bases respectively, with 9 bases between them. CDR3 sequence (DNA): TGCGCCAGCAGCTTCACCGGGAACTACGAGCAGTACTTC. As protein: CASSFTGNYEQYF.

This clone was recorded only once. This rearrangement joins TRBV29-1 to TRBJ1-1; D possibly corresponds to TRBD1 (6 bases). There are 12 residues in the CDR3. V was shortened by 6 bases and J by 7 bases, with 15 bases between the two germline ends. Per the germline V gene, CDR1 is SQVTM and CDR2 is ANQGSEA. CDR3 residues: CSVPGTKLEAFF. CDR3 coding DNA: TGCAGCGTGCCCGGGACAAAACTTGAAGCTTTCTTT. The full variable domain, its missing parts supplied by reference TRBV29-1 and TRBJ1-1, is SAVISQKPSRDICQRGTSLTIQCQVDSQVTMMFWYRQQPGQSLTLIATANQGSEATYESGFVIDKFPISRPNLTFSTLTVSNMSPEDSSIYLCSVPGTKLEAFFGQGTRLTVV.

The chain links TRBV18 to TRBJ2-3, with D tentatively TRBD1 (5 bases). Germline CDR1 reads KGHSH; CDR2 reads LQKENI. The CDR3 totals 14 residues. The germline V and J ends were trimmed by 3 bases and 2 bases, with 9 bases remaining between them. The CDR3 loop reads CASSPGHTTDTQYF. DNA of the CDR3: TGTGCCAGCTCACCTGGACATACCACAGATACGCAGTATTTT.

The chain carries TRBV30 and TRBJ2-1, with TRBD1 matching over 8 bases. The V segment lost 2 bases and the J segment 3 bases; nucleotides outside the gene matches: 12. Germline V lookup: CDR1 GTSNPN, CDR2 SVGIG (reference sequence). CDR3 size: 17 residues. The CDR3 sequence is CAWSPLWLTGGYNEQFF. The CDR3 DNA reads TGTGCCTGGAGTCCTCTTTGGTTAACAGGGGGCTACAATGAGCAGTTCTTC.

J is TRBJ2-3 and V is TRBV6-5; 7 bases are a match to TRBD2. V shed 10 bases and J 1 base; nucleotides not matched to a gene: 8. The CDR3 consists of 14 residues. Germline CDR1 MNHEY, CDR2 SVGAGI. This chain's CDR3 is CATLPTSGTDTQYF. The CDR3 DNA is TGTGCCACCCTCCCTACTAGCGGCACAGATACGCAGTATTTT.

The chain links TRBV4-2 to TRBJ1-5; maybe TRBD1 (6 bases). The germline V gene has CDR1 LGHNA and CDR2 YNFKEQ. There are 18 residues in the CDR3. V was clipped by 0 bases and J by 5 bases, with 20 bases between them. In DNA, the CDR3 is TGTGCCAGCAGCCAAGATGACACTCAACAGGGTTGGTATCAGCCCCAGCATTTT. This codes for CASSQDDTQQGWYQPQHF.

This chain links TRBV11-2 with TRBJ1-5; D might be TRBD1 (5 bases). Trimming shortened V by 3 bases and J by 7 bases, and 10 bases separated the two germline ends. Germline V lookup: CDR1 SGHAT, CDR2 FQNNGV. The CDR3 loop spans 13 amino acids. The CDR3 sequence is CASSLGLDQPQHF. The CDR3 DNA sequence: TGTGCCAGCAGCTTGGGGCTGGACCAGCCCCAGCATTTT.